The 19 T cell receptor beta chains below were found in one sample sequenced in a study of early T cells in non-severe SARS-CoV-2 infection. TCRdb reprocessed the 5' RACE reads via MiXCR and lists one record per CDR3 protein. Of 35,000 to 50,000 distinct CDR3 sequences listed, less than 8.5% were seen once; the top ten hold around 4.5%. The material sequenced was whole blood. The receptor source for this set is an adult who was a healthcare worker with PCR-confirmed SARS-CoV-2 infection or an uninfected control (not recorded which).

This clonotype came up a few times. The V call is TRBV12-3 or TRBV12-4, the J call TRBJ2-1; 8 bases are shared with TRBD1. V lost 7 bases and J lost 2; bases outside the gene matches: 4. CDR3 length equals 14 residues. The CDR3 nucleotides read TGTGCCAGCACCGAGACAGGGGCCTACAATGAGCAGTTCTTC. Its translation is CASTETGAYNEQFF.

This sequence joins TRBV27 and TRBJ2-7, with D perhaps given as TRBD1 or TRBD2 (5 bases each). Trimming removed 5 bases at V and 7 bases at J, with 15 bases between. CDR1 is MNHEY and CDR2 is SMNVEV in the germline V gene (reference sequence). This CDR3 has 13 residues. The CDR3 reads CASSRGTAVEQYF. DNA for the CDR3: TGTGCCAGCAGTCGAGGGACGGCTGTAGAGCAGTACTTC.

This clonotype was detected a few times. The CDR3 bases are TGTGCCAGCCAGATTGGACGTAGCGAGCAGTACTTC. Amino acid sequence: CASQIGRSEQYF. The rearrangement joins TRBV2 to TRBJ2-7, with D hard to call. The germline V gene has CDR1 SNHLY and CDR2 FYNNEI. The CDR3 sequence is 12 residues long. The germline V and J ends were trimmed by 8 bases and 6 bases, with 14 bases remaining between them.

The sample holds many counts of this clonotype. The genes are TRBV2 and TRBJ2-3; 12 nucleotides align to TRBD1. J was trimmed by 6 bases and V by 7 bases; bases with no gene match: 2. The germline gives CDR1 SNHLY, CDR2 FYNNEI. This CDR3 comprises 13 residues. Here the CDR3 reads CASTGQGADTQYF. CDR3 nucleotides: TGTGCCAGCACGGGACAGGGGGCTGATACGCAGTATTTT.

This clonotype came up a few times. The chain employs TRBV30 and TRBJ2-5; perhaps TRBD2 as D (6 bases). This CDR3 region has 14 residues. CDR1 and CDR2 from the germline V gene are GTSNPN and SVGIG (reference sequence). V was trimmed by 2 bases and J by 2 bases, leaving 12 bases between them. CDR3 in DNA: TGTGCCTGGAGTCGAGGCGCGGGGCAAGAGACCCAGTACTTC. Its translation is CAWSRGAGQETQYF.

This clonotype has more than one count but fewer than ten. The chain uses TRBV2 and TRBJ2-4, with D maybe TRBD1 (6 bases). CDR3 length equals 15 residues. V lost 4 bases and J lost 2, with 12 bases in between. Germline CDR1 SNHLY, CDR2 FYNNEI. CDR3 coding DNA: TGTGCCAGCAGTGCGACAGGCACCACCAAAAACATTCAGTACTTC. It translates to CASSATGTTKNIQYF.

This clonotype was counted many times. The chain has TRBV5-6 and TRBJ2-1; D remains ambiguous. CDR3 size: 15 residues. Germline assignment: CDR1 SGHDT and CDR2 YYEEEE. V was trimmed by 2 bases and J by 4 bases, leaving 13 bases between them. The CDR3 DNA reads TGTGCCAGCAGCTTTGGCCGAGGCCTTTACAATGAGCAGTTCTTC. Encoded protein: CASSFGRGLYNEQFF. Full variable domain (outside the CDR3, taken from reference TRBV5-6 and TRBJ2-1): DAGVTQSPTHLIKTRGQQVTLRCSPKSGHDTVSWYQQALGQGPQFIFQYYEEEERQRGNFPDRFSGHQFPNYSSELNVNALLLGDSALYLCASSFGRGLYNEQFFGPGTRLTVL.

The chain links TRBV10-3 to TRBJ2-3; a weak D match, TRBD1 (6 bases). The CDR3 contains 13 residues. Looked up from germline, CDR1 is ENHRY and CDR2 is SYGVKD. V lost 4 bases and J lost 3, with 8 bases in between. As DNA, the CDR3 is TGTGCCATCAGTGCTGGGACAACAGATACGCAGTATTTT. This sequence encodes CAISAGTTDTQYF.

This clonotype was detected ten times or more. The chain uses TRBV6-6 and TRBJ1-5, with unresolved D. The CDR3 extends over 12 amino acids. Germline V gene data show CDR1 as MNHNY and CDR2 as SVGAGI (reference sequence). Trimming removed 10 bases at V and 4 bases at J, with 11 bases between. CDR3 protein: CATLEQNQPQHF. Written as DNA, the CDR3 is TGTGCCACCCTTGAACAGAATCAGCCCCAGCATTTT.

This clonotype was detected ten times or more. The chain is built from TRBV5-1 and TRBJ1-1; no definite D call. Trimming took off 0 bases at V and 4 bases at J, with 13 bases between the two ends. CDR3 length: 15 amino acids. Germline V gene data show CDR1 as SGHRS and CDR2 as YFSETQ. CDR3 sequence (DNA): TGCGCCAGCAGCTTGGCAGTTGGTCCCGGCACTGAAGCTTTCTTT. Translated, it gives CASSLAVGPGTEAFF.

A few counts support this clonotype. The rearrangement links TRBV19 to TRBJ1-5; D gene unclear. The CDR3 loop spans 12 amino acids. V dropped 4 bases and J dropped 9 bases, with 10 bases sitting between them. The germline V gene encodes CDR1 LNHDA and CDR2 SQIVND (reference sequence). CDR3 DNA sequence: TGTGCCAGTAGTACATCATCGGTGCCCCAGCATTTT. Translated: CASSTSSVPQHF.

In this sample, this clonotype turned up many times. This chain links TRBV12-3 or TRBV12-4 with TRBJ2-7; the D gene could be TRBD1 or TRBD2 (5 bases each). The CDR3 extends over 14 amino acids. Trimming left V 3 bases short and J 4 bases short, with 13 bases between. CDR3 bases: TGTGCCAGCAGTTTTGACCCCGAGGGGTACGAGCAGTACTTC. Its translation is CASSFDPEGYEQYF.

There are many counts of this clonotype. The V and J genes are TRBV18 and TRBJ1-1; no clear D gene. From germline, CDR1 is KGHSH and CDR2 LQKENI. Trimming took off 2 bases at V and 2 bases at J, with 12 bases between the two ends. The CDR3 runs 15 residues. The chain's CDR3 is CASSPSAGGNTEAFF. The CDR3 coding sequence is TGTGCCAGCTCACCAAGTGCGGGAGGAAACACTGAAGCTTTCTTT.

The chain links TRBV20-1 to TRBJ2-7, with 10 bases identical to TRBD1. Trimming removed 6 bases from V and 6 bases from J; junction bases left unmatched: 8. This CDR3 has 13 residues. Germline-derived CDR1 and CDR2 are DFQATT and SNEGSKA (reference sequence). DNA of the CDR3: TGCAGTGCAGGACAGGGGGACCGGGGCGAGCAGTACTTC. This sequence encodes CSAGQGDRGEQYF.

This clonotype showed up many times. The chain employs TRBV6-5 and TRBJ1-1; TRBD1 might be the D (5 bases). The CDR3 covers 16 residues. The V gene lost 5 bases and the J gene lost 0 bases, with 16 bases spanning the gap. The germline V gene has CDR1 MNHEY and CDR2 SVGAGI. The CDR3 loop is CASSLRQPGLNTEAFF. The CDR3 region has the DNA TGTGCCAGCAGTCTACGACAGCCTGGCTTGAACACTGAAGCTTTCTTT.

This clonotype was seen a few times. The chain carries TRBV7-6 and TRBJ2-5, with 7 bases matching TRBD2. Germline loops: CDR1 SGHVS, CDR2 FNYEAQ. Losses at the gene ends were 5 bases for V and 2 bases for J; bases not matched to a gene: 5. The CDR3 is made up of 14 amino acids. The CDR3 nucleotides are TGTGCCAGCAGCCCCGCGGGGGTTCAAGAGACCCAGTACTTC. Translating gives CASSPAGVQETQYF.

This chain connects TRBV19 to TRBJ2-1, with 11 bases aligning to TRBD2. The CDR3 is 16 residues long. V shed 3 bases and J 6 bases; nucleotides not matched to a gene: 7. The germline V gene has CDR1 LNHDA and CDR2 SQIVND (reference sequence). This CDR3 is CASSMLSGGALNEQFF. DNA for the CDR3: TGTGCCAGTAGTATGCTTAGCGGGGGGGCCCTCAATGAGCAGTTCTTC.

This clonotype was picked up many times. The rearrangement uses TRBV5-4 and TRBJ2-2; tentatively, D is TRBD1 (6 bases). V was clipped by 6 bases and J by 4 bases, with 13 bases between them. Germline values: CDR1 SGHNT, CDR2 YYREEE (reference sequence). This CDR3 region has 14 residues. Written as DNA, the CDR3 is TGTGCCAGCAACGAAGGGGGATTCACCGGGGAGCTGTTTTTT. This translates into CASNEGGFTGELFF.

This clonotype was seen at least ten times. This rearrangement joins TRBV12-3 or TRBV12-4 to TRBJ2-7; 12 nucleotides agree with TRBD1. The length of the CDR3 is 14 residues. Unmatched junction bases numbered 1, after V lost 1 base and J lost 6 bases. In DNA, the CDR3 is TGTGCCAGCAGTTTAGGGGACAGGGGGCTCGAGCAGTACTTC. Its protein product is CASSLGDRGLEQYF.